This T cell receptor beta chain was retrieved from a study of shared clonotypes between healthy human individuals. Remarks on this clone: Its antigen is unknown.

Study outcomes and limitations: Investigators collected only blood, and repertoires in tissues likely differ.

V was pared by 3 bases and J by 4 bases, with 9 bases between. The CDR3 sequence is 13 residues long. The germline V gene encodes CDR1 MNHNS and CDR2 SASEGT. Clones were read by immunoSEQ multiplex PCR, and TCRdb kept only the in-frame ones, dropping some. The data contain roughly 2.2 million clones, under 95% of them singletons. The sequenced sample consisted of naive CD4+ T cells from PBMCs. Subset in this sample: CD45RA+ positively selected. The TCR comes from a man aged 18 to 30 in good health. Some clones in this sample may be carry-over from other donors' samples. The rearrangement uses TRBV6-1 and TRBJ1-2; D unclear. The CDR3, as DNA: TGTGCCAGCAGTGAGGTTAACGGCTATGGCTACACCTTC. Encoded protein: CASSEVNGYGYTF.